This TCR beta chain was retrieved from a study of blood T cells in healthy people across ages (dated by TCRdb to 2015 to 2017). For the study in its entirety: In model experiments, template switching captured roughly one uniquely barcoded TCR beta cDNA molecule for every two T cells. Using deep sequencing normalized with unique cDNA molecular identifiers, the study measured how TCR beta repertoire diversity changes with age. The donors were split into four age groups: young (average about 16 years), middle-aged (around 37), aged (around 67) and long-lived (about 74). To avoid experimental bias, donors of different ages were spread randomly across the sequencing lanes. Using the same blood draw, the study looked at two additional independent replicas of 1 million unique cDNA reads for two donors, one aged 18 to 30 and the other aged 80 or older. The research as a whole found: Total diversity estimates from one million sequenced T cells were considered lower bounds and underestimates. Donor CMV infection status was unknown, potentially confounding age-related changes in expanded clonotypes. As age increased, observed TCR beta diversity per million T cells dropped in a roughly linear way, and a significant reduction was already evident by age roughly 40. Because profiling used bulk unsorted PBMCs, naive and antigen-experienced compartments could not be compared conclusively. Compared with the aged group, the long-lived group had more naive CD4+ T cells, fewer expanded clones and increased TCR diversity, suggesting age selection. There was a strong correlation between observed TCR beta diversity and the percentage of naive T cells measured by flow cytometry.

Concerning this clonotype: It lacks a known antigen. The sample holds no much larger clone one base away, and base qualities are not on file.

The library was produced with 5' RACE. A second PCR of roughly 7 to 12 cycles was run with a J-beta primer mix and a sample-barcoded 5' primer. Each TCR beta cDNA molecule received a unique molecular identifier from a template-switch 5' adaptor carrying 12 random nucleotides. At least 2.5 million CDR3-containing paired-end reads were obtained from each sample. All of the RNA was converted into first-strand cDNA using the Mint cDNA synthesis kit, with a TRBC-specific oligonucleotide serving as the primer. After uracil-DNA glycosylase treatment, a first 18-cycle PCR used universal primers M1SS and BC2_uni_R on all cDNA. The original pipeline was this. Each sample was normalized by randomly selecting 1 million high-quality reads, each carrying a distinct molecular identifier. Reads sharing molecular identifiers were discarded rather than binned into consensus sequences. MiTCR, with a Q25 quality threshold and the strictest error-elimination algorithm, was used for CDR3 identification, clonotype clustering and error correction. A nonparametric unseen species model using Euler transformation provided a lower-bound estimate of total TCR beta diversity. TCRdb reprocessed the public reads (quality trimming at Q25 with fastp, clone calling with MiXCR) and kept in-frame beta chains. Each entry is one CDR3 protein sequence, shown with its most common DNA and genes. The V and J calls follow TCRdb's processing rather than the paper's. The sample contains roughly 1.9 million distinct CDR3 sequences, around 40% of them found a single time. The ten largest clones represent roughly 24% of the sample.

Systemically healthy Caucasian individuals from Russia, 35 to 40 in total and aged roughly 6 to 100 years, were included as donors. Around 10 milliliters of peripheral blood were drawn from each donor into EDTA-treated Vacutainer tubes. Ficoll-Paque density-gradient centrifugation was used to isolate PBMCs, with at least 7 million per sample. Trizol reagent was used to extract total RNA from the PBMCs, yielding at least 6 micrograms per sample. For every donor, flow cytometry on a PBMC aliquot measured the percentage of naive CD45RAhigh/CD27high T cells. Sequenced: blood. This clonotype was obtained from a human donor in good health.

This receptor has the CDR3 CASMTGEDTEAFF. The DNA sequence reads TGTGCCAGCATGACGGGCGAGGACACTGAAGCTTTCTTT. The chain couples TRBV2 to TRBJ1-1, with the D gene too uncertain to name. V drops 7 bases and J drops 3 bases, leaving 12 bases in between. CDR1 SNHLY and CDR2 FYNNEI were looked up in the germline V gene. There are 13 amino acids in the CDR3, from cysteine to phenylalanine inclusive. CDR3 DNA is the only sequence kept; it has 39 bases, read in frame from the first base.